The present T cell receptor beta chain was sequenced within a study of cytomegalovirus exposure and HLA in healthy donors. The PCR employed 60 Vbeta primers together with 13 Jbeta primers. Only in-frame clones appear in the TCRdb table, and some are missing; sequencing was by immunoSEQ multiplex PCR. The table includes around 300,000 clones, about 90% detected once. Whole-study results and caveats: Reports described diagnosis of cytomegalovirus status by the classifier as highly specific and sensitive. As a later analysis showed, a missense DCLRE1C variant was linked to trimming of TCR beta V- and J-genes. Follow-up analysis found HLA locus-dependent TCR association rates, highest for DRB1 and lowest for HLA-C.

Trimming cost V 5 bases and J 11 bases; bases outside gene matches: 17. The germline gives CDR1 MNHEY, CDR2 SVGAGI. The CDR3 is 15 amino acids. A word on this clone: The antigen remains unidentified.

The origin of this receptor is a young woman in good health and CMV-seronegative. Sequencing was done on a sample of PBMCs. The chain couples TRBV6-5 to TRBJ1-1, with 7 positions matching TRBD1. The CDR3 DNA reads TGTGCCAGCAGTGTAGTACAGGGGACAGTCCTGAAGGCTTTCTTT. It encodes CASSVVQGTVLKAFF.